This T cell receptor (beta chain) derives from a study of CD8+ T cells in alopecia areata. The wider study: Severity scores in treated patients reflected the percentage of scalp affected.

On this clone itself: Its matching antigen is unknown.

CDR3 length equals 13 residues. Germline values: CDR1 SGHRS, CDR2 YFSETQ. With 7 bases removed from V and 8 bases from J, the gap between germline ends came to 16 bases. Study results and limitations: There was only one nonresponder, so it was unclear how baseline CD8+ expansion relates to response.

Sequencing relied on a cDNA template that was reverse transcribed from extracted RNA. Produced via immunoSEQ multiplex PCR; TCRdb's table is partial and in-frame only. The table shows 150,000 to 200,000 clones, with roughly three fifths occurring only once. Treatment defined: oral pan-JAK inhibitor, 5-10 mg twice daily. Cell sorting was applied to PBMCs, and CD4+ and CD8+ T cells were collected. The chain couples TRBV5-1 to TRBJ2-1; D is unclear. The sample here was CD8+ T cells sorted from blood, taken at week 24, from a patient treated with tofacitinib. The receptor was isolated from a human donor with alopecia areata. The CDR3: CASGGVLVHEQFF. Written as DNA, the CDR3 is TGCGCCAGCGGTGGGGTGTTAGTCCATGAGCAGTTCTTC.